Shown below are 29 T cell receptor beta chains from a single sample sequenced in a study of shared clonotypes between healthy human individuals. TCRdb keeps only in-frame clones here, not all; method: immunoSEQ multiplex PCR. The table has about 2.3 million clones, around 90% seen once. Sequences were obtained from naive CD4+ T cells from PBMCs. Subset of the sample: CD45RA+ positively selected. These receptors were collected from a man younger than 30 in good health. Some clones in this sample may be carry-over from other donors' samples.

The genes are TRBV15 and TRBJ2-5, with D maybe TRBD2 (5 bases). Germline V CDR1 and CDR2: LNHNV, YYDKDF (reference sequence). Trimming shortened V by 4 bases and J by 4 bases, and 13 bases separated the two germline ends. The length of the CDR3 is 14 residues. CDR3 in DNA: TGTGCCACCAGCACCCGGCGAGGAGGAGAGACCCAGTACTTC. It codes for CATSTRRGGETQYF.

A single count supports this clone. The chain is built from TRBV7-9 and TRBJ2-2; D uncertain. V lost 3 bases, J lost 2 bases, and 10 bases lay in between. The CDR3 spans 15 residues. Germline CDR1 and CDR2: SEHNR and FQNEAQ (reference sequence). The CDR3 DNA reads TGTGCCAGCAGCTTCGGCGCGGTTAACACCGGGGAGCTGTTTTTT. Translating it yields CASSFGAVNTGELFF.

The V call is TRBV4-3, the J call TRBJ2-7; 7 bases map to TRBD2. The CDR3 sequence is 16 residues long. CDR1 and CDR2 from the germline V gene are LGHNA and YSLEER. Trimming at V came to 3 bases and at J to 5 bases, leaving 13 bases not matched to a gene. The CDR3 region has the DNA TGCGCCAGCAGCCACCGCGGGCGCGGGAGTCCCCACGAGCAGTACTTC. Translating gives CASSHRGRGSPHEQYF.

To note about this clone: An end of the junction does not agree with germline; a read error may underlie this. The chain has TRBV5-1 and TRBJ2-7; D is perhaps TRBD1 (6 bases). Germline loops: CDR1 SGHRS, CDR2 YFSETQ. This CDR3 is built from 14 residues. CDR3 sequence (DNA): TGCGCCAGCAGCTTCGCGGCAGGGGCCTATGAGCAGTACTTC. Translating it yields CASSFAAGAYEQYF.

The rearrangement joins TRBV5-1 to TRBJ2-2, with 11 bases lining up with TRBD2. The trim removed 7 bases at V and 1 base at J, leaving 3 bases unmatched. The germline V gene has CDR1 SGHRS and CDR2 YFSETQ. The CDR3 extends over 15 amino acids. As DNA, the CDR3 is TGCGCCAGCCTCGGACTAGCGGGGAACACCGGGGAGCTGTTTTTT. This gives the protein CASLGLAGNTGELFF.

Concerning this clone itself: This sample also contains other DNA sequences that code for the same CDR3. V is TRBV7-3 and J is TRBJ1-1; 11 bases map to TRBD1. Germline CDR1 reads SGHTA; CDR2 reads FQGTGA. The CDR3 runs to 14 residues. The ends lost 5 bases at V and 4 bases at J; junction bases unmatched: 3. In nucleotides, the CDR3 is TGTGCCAGCAGCCCGGGACAGGGGGGCACTGAAGCTTTCTTT. Translation: CASSPGQGGTEAFF.

The CDR3 loop reads CASSSPPGRERTDTQYF. The CDR3 nucleotides are TGTGCCAGCAGCTCCCCCCCGGGACGGGAGAGGACAGATACGCAGTATTTT. The genes are TRBV7-2 and TRBJ2-3, with a tentative D call TRBD2 (6 bases). Germline V gene data show CDR1 as SGHTA and CDR2 as FQGNSA. The CDR3 extends over 17 amino acids. The V end was cut by 4 bases, the J end by 3 bases, with 20 bases between.

This chain connects TRBV6-5 to TRBJ1-5; 12 positions agree with TRBD1. The J segment lost 5 bases and the V segment lost 7 bases, leaving 6 bases of the junction unmatched. The CDR3 length is 15 residues. CDR1 is MNHEY and CDR2 is SVGAGI in the germline V gene. CDR3 nucleotide sequence: TGTGCCAGCATCCCGGGACAGGGGGCCTATCAGCCCCAGCATTTT. The encoded protein is CASIPGQGAYQPQHF.

This chain joins TRBV11-2 and TRBJ2-7; 9 positions agree with TRBD1. Trimming removed 3 bases from V and 2 bases from J; junction bases left unmatched: 5. CDR3 size: 15 residues. The germline gives CDR1 SGHAT, CDR2 FQNNGV. The CDR3 coding sequence is TGTGCCAGCAGCTTGCTCGGGACAGGGACCTACGAGCAGTACTTC. As protein: CASSLLGTGTYEQYF.

This clone is a singleton in its sample. The chain employs TRBV5-1 and TRBJ2-1; D is perhaps TRBD1 or TRBD2 (5 bases each). The V and J ends lost 4 bases and 10 bases respectively, with 24 bases between them. From germline, CDR1 is SGHRS and CDR2 YFSETQ. This CDR3 region has 16 residues. CDR3 in amino acids: CASSPSQGTEPREQFF. In nucleotides, the CDR3 is TGCGCCAGCAGCCCGTCGCAAGGGACGGAGCCGAGAGAGCAGTTCTTC.

The chain employs TRBV2 and TRBJ1-1; TRBD1 matches 7 bases. V trimming: 7 bases; J trimming: 0 bases; junction bases outside the gene matches: 5. CDR1 SNHLY and CDR2 FYNNEI come from the germline V gene. The CDR3 totals 14 residues. CDR3 sequence (DNA): TGTGCCAGCACAGAACAGGGGATGAACACTGAAGCTTTCTTT. Translated: CASTEQGMNTEAFF.

This rearrangement joins TRBV5-1 to TRBJ2-6, with D uncertain. The germline V gene encodes CDR1 SGHRS and CDR2 YFSETQ. The CDR3 runs 15 residues. Trimming pared 9 bases from V and 0 bases from J, leaving 13 bases between. Here the CDR3 reads CAIDGDPSGANVLTF. In DNA, the CDR3 is TGCGCCATAGACGGAGACCCCTCTGGGGCCAACGTCCTGACTTTC.

The chain couples TRBV27 to TRBJ2-2, with 8 bases fitting TRBD2. The CDR3 spans 13 residues. Germline V gene lookup returns CDR1 MNHEY and CDR2 SMNVEV (reference sequence). The trim removed 6 bases at V and 4 bases at J, leaving 1 base unmatched. The CDR3, as DNA: TGTGCCAGCAGCGGGGGGGGCACCGGGGAGCTGTTTTTT. Amino acids: CASSGGGTGELFF.

This sequence joins TRBV9 and TRBJ2-7; 13 bases map to TRBD2. The germline V gene has CDR1 SGDLS and CDR2 YYNGEE. This CDR3 contains 15 residues. With 4 bases clipped from V and 3 bases from J, the junction kept 4 bases outside the gene matches. In DNA form, the CDR3 reads TGTGCCAGCAGCACTGGACTAGCGGGAGTCTACGAGCAGTACTTC. Translation gives CASSTGLAGVYEQYF.

The chain combines TRBV18 with TRBJ1-2; D not resolved. Deletions cut 3 bases from V and 7 bases from J, with 21 bases between. From germline, CDR1 is KGHSH and CDR2 LQKENI. There are 16 residues in the CDR3. CDR3 in amino acids: CASSPPSGGGFRGYTF. The CDR3 bases are TGTGCCAGCTCACCGCCCTCCGGTGGAGGGTTTCGTGGCTACACCTTC.

The genes are TRBV29-1 and TRBJ2-3, with D uncertain. The CDR3 has 14 amino acids. The germline CDR1 and CDR2 sequences are SQVTM and ANQGSEA. The ends were cut back, 5 bases at V and 2 bases at J, with 14 bases in the middle. The CDR3 DNA sequence: TGCAGCGTTAGGGCCCTGCTGCTCACAGATACGCAGTATTTT. This encodes CSVRALLLTDTQYF.

This chain joins TRBV5-8 and TRBJ1-5; 9 nucleotides line up with TRBD1. This CDR3 has 15 residues. V shed 3 bases and J 11 bases; nucleotides not matched to a gene: 12. Germline CDR1 is SGHTS and CDR2 is YDEGEE. As DNA, the CDR3 is TGTGCCAGCAGCTCAGGGACAGGGAGTAGTACGACCCAGCATTTT. Translation: CASSSGTGSSTTQHF.

This clone was picked up one time. V gene TRBV2 combines with J gene TRBJ2-5, with D perhaps assigned TRBD1 or TRBD2 (5 bases each). Per germline, CDR1 SNHLY and CDR2 FYNNEI. This CDR3 is 13 amino acids long. The V gene lost 4 bases and the J gene lost 1 base, with 7 bases spanning the gap. Here the CDR3 DNA reads TGTGCCAGCAGTGCAGGGACCCAAGAGACCCAGTACTTC. Residues: CASSAGTQETQYF. Supplemented by reference TRBV2 and TRBJ2-5, the full variable domain reads EPEVTQTPSHQVTQMGQEVILRCVPISNHLYFYWYRQILGQKVEFLVSFYNNEISEKSEIFDDQFSVERPDGSNFTLKIRSTKLEDSAMYFCASSAGTQETQYFGPGTRLLVL.

J is TRBJ2-1 and V is TRBV2, with 8 bases aligning to TRBD2. The V segment lost 5 bases and the J segment 6 bases; nucleotides outside the gene matches: 9. From germline, CDR1 is SNHLY and CDR2 FYNNEI. The CDR3 spans 15 residues. The CDR3 spells CASSLEASGSNEQFF. CDR3 sequence (DNA): TGTGCCAGCAGTCTCGAGGCTAGCGGGTCCAATGAGCAGTTCTTC.

The chain carries TRBV2 and TRBJ1-5, with 7 bases identical to TRBD1. V shed 7 bases, J shed 4 bases, and the junction held 7 bases outside the gene matches. Germline V gene lookup returns CDR1 SNHLY and CDR2 FYNNEI. The CDR3 is 14 residues long. The CDR3 spells CASNALQGNQPQHF. CDR3 coding DNA: TGTGCCAGCAACGCCTTACAGGGGAATCAGCCCCAGCATTTT. Drawing the rest from reference TRBV2 and TRBJ1-5, the complete variable domain is EPEVTQTPSHQVTQMGQEVILRCVPISNHLYFYWYRQILGQKVEFLVSFYNNEISEKSEIFDDQFSVERPDGSNFTLKIRSTKLEDSAMYFCASNALQGNQPQHFGDGTRLSIL.

This rearrangement joins TRBV6-4 to TRBJ2-2; TRBD1 agrees at 8 bases. Germline trimming cut 4 bases from V and 0 bases from J; bases unmatched to any gene: 4. The length of the CDR3 is 16 residues. Germline V lookup: CDR1 MRHNA, CDR2 SNTAGT. CDR3 residues: CASSVRTGPNTGELFF. CDR3 DNA: TGTGCCAGCAGTGTCCGGACAGGGCCGAACACCGGGGAGCTGTTTTTT.

The rearrangement joins TRBV5-1 to TRBJ2-6; D is undetermined. The germline V gene has CDR1 SGHRS and CDR2 YFSETQ. The V gene lost 4 bases and the J gene lost 0 bases, with 14 bases spanning the gap. CDR3 length: 17 amino acids. In DNA, the CDR3 is TGCGCCAGCAGCGGTGCCGGGCCGTTCTCTGGGGCCAACGTCCTGACTTTC. Protein product: CASSGAGPFSGANVLTF. The full variable domain, rest sourced from reference TRBV5-1 and TRBJ2-6, is KAGVTQTPRYLIKTRGQQVTLSCSPISGHRSVSWYQQTPGQGLQFLFEYFSETQRNKGNFPGRFSGRQFSNSRSEMNVSTLELGDSALYLCASSGAGPFSGANVLTFGAGSRLTVL.

In the case of this clone: This sample includes further DNA sequences coding for the same CDR3. The gene calls are TRBV18 and TRBJ2-7; 12 bases are a match to TRBD2. Germline V gives CDR1 KGHSH, CDR2 LQKENI. Trimming took 5 bases from V and 4 from J; bases not matched to a gene: 3. The CDR3 is 14 amino acids. CDR3 coding DNA: TGTGCCAGCTCAAGGACTAGCGGGACTTACGAGCAGTACTTC. Protein product: CASSRTSGTYEQYF. The full variable domain, rest sourced from reference TRBV18 and TRBJ2-7, is NAGVMQNPRHLVRRRGQEARLRCSPMKGHSHVYWYRQLPEEGLKFMVYLQKENIIDESGMPKERFSAEFPKEGPSILRIQQVVRGDSAAYFCASSRTSGTYEQYFGPGTRLTVT.

A single count supports this clone. The chain couples TRBV19 to TRBJ2-3, with TRBD1 as a possible D gene (6 bases). The CDR3 runs 15 residues. Looked up from germline, CDR1 is LNHDA and CDR2 is SQIVND (reference sequence). V was cut by 4 bases and J by 0 bases, with 11 bases left in between. CDR3 bases: TGTGCCAGTAGTACTCAGGGGTCGAGCACAGATACGCAGTATTTT. It specifies CASSTQGSSTDTQYF.

V and J are TRBV7-2 and TRBJ2-1, with 10 bases that match TRBD1. V lost 3 bases to trimming and J lost 10 bases; unmatched junction nucleotides: 12. The CDR3 totals 16 residues. Per germline, CDR1 SGHTA and CDR2 FQGNSA. This CDR3 reads CASSLTGGYPSAEQFF. The DNA of the CDR3 is TGTGCCAGCAGCTTGACAGGGGGCTATCCCTCGGCAGAGCAGTTCTTC.

The table lists this clone with a few counts. The CDR3 sequence is CASSQDLFNQPQHF. In DNA form, the CDR3 reads TGCGCCAGCAGCCAGGACCTCTTCAATCAGCCCCAGCATTTT. This chain uses TRBV4-1 with TRBJ1-5, with no clear D. CDR3 length: 14 residues. Trimming took off 3 bases at V and 3 bases at J, with 9 bases between the two ends. Germline CDR1 and CDR2: MGHRA and YSYEKL.

This clone was recorded a few times. The V and J genes are TRBV6-1 and TRBJ2-7; D uncertain. The CDR3 contains 13 residues. V was cut by 5 bases and J by 0 bases, with 8 bases left in between. Germline assignment: CDR1 MNHNS and CDR2 SASEGT. The chain's CDR3 is CASSTTISYEQYF. The CDR3 DNA reads as TGTGCCAGCAGTACTACAATCTCCTACGAGCAGTACTTC.

This clone was counted only a few times. Other DNA sequences of this sample code for an identical CDR3. The chain combines TRBV11-2 with TRBJ2-7; TRBD2 aligns across 12 bases. V trimming: 1 base; J trimming: 2 bases; junction bases outside the gene matches: 0. The CDR3 loop spans 15 amino acids. Germline V gives CDR1 SGHAT, CDR2 FQNNGV. This chain's CDR3 is CASSLGTSGTYEQYF. CDR3 sequence (DNA): TGTGCCAGCAGCTTAGGGACTAGCGGGACCTACGAGCAGTACTTC.

With respect to this clone: This sample also contains other DNA sequences that code for the same CDR3. The rearrangement links TRBV29-1 to TRBJ1-1, with 7 bases that match TRBD1. The trim removed 7 bases at V and 0 bases at J, leaving 5 bases unmatched. Germline CDR1 reads SQVTM; CDR2 reads ANQGSEA. The CDR3 consists of 13 residues. The CDR3 DNA reads TGCAGCGCGGACAGGACTATGAACACTGAAGCTTTCTTT. As protein: CSADRTMNTEAFF.